Reported below is one TCR beta chain. This entry comes from a study of blood T cell repertoires in COVID-19. Study context: The United States, Italy and Spain supplied acute and convalescent COVID-19 samples. Nucleic acid was either cDNA or gDNA, and it came from T cells, B-cell-depleted T cells, or PBMCs.

Sequencing was performed with immunoSEQ multiplex PCR; in TCRdb, only in-frame clones are kept and a portion is missing. The sample lists roughly 100,000 clones, 92% seen once, with more than 5% in the top ten. The germline CDR1 and CDR2 sequences are MNHEY and SVGAGI. CDR3 length: 14 residues. Trimming cost V 2 bases and J 3 bases, with 9 bases left between them. What was sequenced was peripheral blood. The receptor's source is a man aged 50 to 60 with active COVID-19. The chain couples TRBV6-5 to TRBJ2-3; perhaps TRBD1 as D (6 bases). The CDR3 here is CASSYTGTTDTQYF. For the CDR3, the DNA is TGTGCCAGCAGTTACACCGGGACAACAGATACGCAGTATTTT.